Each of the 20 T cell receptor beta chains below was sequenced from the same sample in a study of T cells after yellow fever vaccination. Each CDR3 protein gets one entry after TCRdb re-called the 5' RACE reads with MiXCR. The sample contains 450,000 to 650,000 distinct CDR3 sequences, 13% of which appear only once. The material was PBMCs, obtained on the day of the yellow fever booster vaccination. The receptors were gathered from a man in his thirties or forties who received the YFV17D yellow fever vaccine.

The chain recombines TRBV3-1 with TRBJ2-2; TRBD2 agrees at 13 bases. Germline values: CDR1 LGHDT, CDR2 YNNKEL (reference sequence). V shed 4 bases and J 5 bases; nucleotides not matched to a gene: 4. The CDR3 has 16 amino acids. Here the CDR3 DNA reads TGTGCCAGCAGCCGCGGACTAGCGGGAGCGACCGGGGAGCTGTTTTTT. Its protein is CASSRGLAGATGELFF.

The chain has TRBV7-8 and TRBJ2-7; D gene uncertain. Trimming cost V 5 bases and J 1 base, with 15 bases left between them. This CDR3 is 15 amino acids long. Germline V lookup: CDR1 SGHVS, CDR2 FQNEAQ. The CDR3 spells CASSPSPGDSYEQYF. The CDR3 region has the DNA TGTGCCAGCAGCCCATCGCCTGGGGATTCCTACGAGCAGTACTTC.

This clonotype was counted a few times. For the CDR3, the DNA is TGTGCCAGCAGTTACACCAGGGCGAGAAATCAGCCCCAGCATTTT. Its translation is CASSYTRARNQPQHF. The V gene is TRBV6-5, the J gene TRBJ1-5; perhaps TRBD1 as D (5 bases). Looked up from germline, CDR1 is MNHEY and CDR2 is SVGAGI. CDR3 length: 15 residues. Trimming left V 2 bases short and J 4 bases short, with 12 bases between.

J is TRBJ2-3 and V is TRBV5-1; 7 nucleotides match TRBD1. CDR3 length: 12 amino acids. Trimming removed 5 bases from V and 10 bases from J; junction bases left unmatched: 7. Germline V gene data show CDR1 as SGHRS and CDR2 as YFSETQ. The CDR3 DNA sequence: TGCGCCAGCAGTACAGGGGCGCCGCCGCAGTATTTT. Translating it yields CASSTGAPPQYF. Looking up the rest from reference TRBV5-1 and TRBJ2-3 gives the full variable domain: KAGVTQTPRYLIKTRGQQVTLSCSPISGHRSVSWYQQTPGQGLQFLFEYFSETQRNKGNFPGRFSGRQFSNSRSEMNVSTLELGDSALYLCASSTGAPPQYFGPGTRLTVL.

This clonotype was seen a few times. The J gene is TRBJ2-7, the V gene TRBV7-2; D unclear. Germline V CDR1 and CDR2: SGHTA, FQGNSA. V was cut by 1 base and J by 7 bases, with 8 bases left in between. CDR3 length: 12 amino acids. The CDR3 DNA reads TGTGCCAGCAGCTTAGGACCGTTTGAGCAGTACTTC. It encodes CASSLGPFEQYF.

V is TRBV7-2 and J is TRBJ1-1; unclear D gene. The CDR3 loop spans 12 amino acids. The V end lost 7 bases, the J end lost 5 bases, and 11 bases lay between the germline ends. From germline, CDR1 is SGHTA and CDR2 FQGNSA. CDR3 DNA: TGTGCCAGCAACCAGGCGAGGACTGAAGCTTTCTTT. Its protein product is CASNQARTEAFF. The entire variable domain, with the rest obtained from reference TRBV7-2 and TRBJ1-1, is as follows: GAGVSQSPSNKVTEKGKDVELRCDPISGHTALYWYRQSLGQGLEFLIYFQGNSAPDKSGLPSDRFSAERTGGSVSTLTIQRTQQEDSAVYLCASNQARTEAFFGQGTRLTVV.

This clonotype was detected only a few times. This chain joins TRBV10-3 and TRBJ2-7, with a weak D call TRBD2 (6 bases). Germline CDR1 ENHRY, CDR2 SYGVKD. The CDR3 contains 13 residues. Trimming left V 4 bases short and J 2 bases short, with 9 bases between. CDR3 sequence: CAISGEAAYEQYF. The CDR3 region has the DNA TGTGCCATCAGTGGGGAGGCAGCCTACGAGCAGTACTTC.

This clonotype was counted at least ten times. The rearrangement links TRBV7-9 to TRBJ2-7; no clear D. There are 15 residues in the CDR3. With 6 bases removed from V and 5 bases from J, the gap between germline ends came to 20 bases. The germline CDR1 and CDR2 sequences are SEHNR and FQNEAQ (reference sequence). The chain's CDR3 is CASRPGPLTQDEQYF. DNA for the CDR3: TGTGCCAGCAGGCCCGGTCCGTTGACCCAAGACGAGCAGTACTTC.

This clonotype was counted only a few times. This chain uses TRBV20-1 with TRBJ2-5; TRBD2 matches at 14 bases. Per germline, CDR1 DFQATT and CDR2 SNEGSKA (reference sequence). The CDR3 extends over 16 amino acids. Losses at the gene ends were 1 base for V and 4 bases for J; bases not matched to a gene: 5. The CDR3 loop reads CSARGLAGGPGETQYF. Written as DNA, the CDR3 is TGCAGTGCTAGAGGACTAGCGGGAGGGCCCGGAGAGACCCAGTACTTC.

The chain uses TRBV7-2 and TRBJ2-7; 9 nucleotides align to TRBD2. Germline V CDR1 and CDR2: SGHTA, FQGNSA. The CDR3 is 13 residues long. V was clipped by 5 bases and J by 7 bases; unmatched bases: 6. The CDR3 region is CASSQRLAGEQYF. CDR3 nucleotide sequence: TGTGCCAGCAGCCAGCGGCTAGCGGGGGAGCAGTACTTC. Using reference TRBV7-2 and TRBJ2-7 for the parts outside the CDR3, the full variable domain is GAGVSQSPSNKVTEKGKDVELRCDPISGHTALYWYRQSLGQGLEFLIYFQGNSAPDKSGLPSDRFSAERTGGSVSTLTIQRTQQEDSAVYLCASSQRLAGEQYFGPGTRLTVT.

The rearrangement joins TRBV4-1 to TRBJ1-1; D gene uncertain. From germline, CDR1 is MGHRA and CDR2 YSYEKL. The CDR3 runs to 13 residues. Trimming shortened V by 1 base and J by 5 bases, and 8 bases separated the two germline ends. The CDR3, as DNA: TGCGCCAGCAGCCAAGCTTACGTTACTGAAGCTTTCTTT. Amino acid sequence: CASSQAYVTEAFF.

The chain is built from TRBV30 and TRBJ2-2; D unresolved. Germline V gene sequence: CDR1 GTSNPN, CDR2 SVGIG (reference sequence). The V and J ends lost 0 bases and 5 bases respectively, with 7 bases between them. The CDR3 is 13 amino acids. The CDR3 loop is CAWSVRGTGELFF. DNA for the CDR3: TGTGCCTGGAGTGTACGTGGGACCGGGGAGCTGTTTTTT. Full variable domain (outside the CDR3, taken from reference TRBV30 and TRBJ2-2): SQTIHQWPATLVQPVGSPLSLECTVEGTSNPNLYWYRQAAGRGLQLLFYSVGIGQISSEVPQNLSASRPQDRQFILSSKKLLLSDSGFYLCAWSVRGTGELFFGEGSRLTVL.

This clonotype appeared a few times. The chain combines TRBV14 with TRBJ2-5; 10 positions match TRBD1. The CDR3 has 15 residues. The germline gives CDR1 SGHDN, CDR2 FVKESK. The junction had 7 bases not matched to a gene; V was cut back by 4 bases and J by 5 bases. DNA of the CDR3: TGTGCCAGCAGCCCCGACAGGGGGCTATGGGAGACCCAGTACTTC. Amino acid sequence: CASSPDRGLWETQYF.

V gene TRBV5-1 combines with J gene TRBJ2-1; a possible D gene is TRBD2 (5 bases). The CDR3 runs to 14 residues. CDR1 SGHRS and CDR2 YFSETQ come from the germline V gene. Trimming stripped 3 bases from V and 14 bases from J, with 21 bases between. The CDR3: CASSSSGSSLWEFF. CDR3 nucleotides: TGCGCCAGCAGCTCATCGGGGTCCTCCCTGTGGGAGTTCTTC.

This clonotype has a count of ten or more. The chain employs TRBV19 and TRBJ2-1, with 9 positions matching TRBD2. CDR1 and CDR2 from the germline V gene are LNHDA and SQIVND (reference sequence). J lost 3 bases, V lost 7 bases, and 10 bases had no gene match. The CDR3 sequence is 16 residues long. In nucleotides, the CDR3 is TGTGCCAGTATTAGAGGCAGACTAGCGGACTACAATGAGCAGTTCTTC. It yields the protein CASIRGRLADYNEQFF.

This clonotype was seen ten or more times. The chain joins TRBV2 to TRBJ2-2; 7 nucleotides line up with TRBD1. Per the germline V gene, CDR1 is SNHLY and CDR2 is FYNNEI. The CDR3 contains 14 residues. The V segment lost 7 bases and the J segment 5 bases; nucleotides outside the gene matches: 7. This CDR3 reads CASKLQGSTGELFF. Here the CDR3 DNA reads TGTGCCAGCAAGTTACAGGGGTCGACCGGGGAGCTGTTTTTT.

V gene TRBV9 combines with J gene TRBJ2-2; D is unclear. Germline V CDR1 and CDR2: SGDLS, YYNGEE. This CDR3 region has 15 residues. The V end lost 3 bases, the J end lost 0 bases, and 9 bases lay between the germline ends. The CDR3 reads CASSDPRANTGELFF. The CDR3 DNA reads TGTGCCAGCAGCGACCCCCGCGCGAACACCGGGGAGCTGTTTTTT.

The CDR3 bases are TGTGCCAGCAGTCCGACTAGCGGGACTTTTAATGAGCAGTTCTTC. Translated: CASSPTSGTFNEQFF. The rearrangement uses TRBV12-3 or TRBV12-4 and TRBJ2-1; 11 bases align to TRBD2. The CDR3 sequence is 15 residues long. The V segment lost 5 bases and the J segment 7 bases; nucleotides outside the gene matches: 7.

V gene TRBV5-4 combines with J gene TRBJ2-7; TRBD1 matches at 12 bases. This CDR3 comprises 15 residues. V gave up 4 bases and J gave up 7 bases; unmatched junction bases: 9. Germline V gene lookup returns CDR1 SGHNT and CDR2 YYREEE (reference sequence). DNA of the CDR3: TGTGCCAGCAGCGGACCCGGGACAGGGGGCTATGAGCAGTACTTC. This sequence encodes CASSGPGTGGYEQYF.

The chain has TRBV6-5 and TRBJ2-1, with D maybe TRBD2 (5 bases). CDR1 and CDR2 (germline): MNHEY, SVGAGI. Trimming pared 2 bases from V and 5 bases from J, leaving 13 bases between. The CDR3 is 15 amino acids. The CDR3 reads CASSYGGLGHNEQFF. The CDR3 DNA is TGTGCCAGCAGTTACGGAGGCCTCGGACACAATGAGCAGTTCTTC.